A selection of T cell receptor beta chains follows, all from one sample in a study of cytomegalovirus exposure and HLA in healthy donors. TCRdb's table, derived via immunoSEQ multiplex PCR, lists solely in-frame clones and lacks some. The table has under 250,000 clones, 78% seen once. Sequenced sample: PBMCs. The receptors come from a boy aged 10-17 years in good health and CMV-seronegative. CDR3s include the opening cysteine and the closing phenylalanine or tryptophan. Each record gives: clone size, J gene, V gene, D gene, CDR3 DNA, CDR3 protein. A D gene is named only where the DNA matches it firmly. Size is omitted from some rows. Given values are once, few, many or a class for expanded clones.

>NA|TRBJ2-7|TRBV5-5|NA
TGTGCCAGCAGCTTGATAGGGGGGGGCTACGAGCAGTACTTC
CASSLIGGGYEQYF
>once|TRBJ2-7|TRBV30|TRBD1
TGTGCCTGGAGGATCCCATATACCGGGACAGGGGCTTATTTCCGCGAGCAGTACTTC
CAWRIPYTGTGAYFREQYF
>few|TRBJ2-1|TRBV18|TRBD2
TGTGCCAGCTCAGAGAAGCGGGACCTCAATGAGCAGTTCTTC
CASSEKRDLNEQFF
>NA|TRBJ1-3|TRBV5-4|NA
TGTGCCAGCAGCTTGGCCCCGCAGTCTGGAAACACCATATATTTT
CASSLAPQSGNTIYF
>few|TRBJ1-1|TRBV11-3|NA
TGTGCCAGCAGCCTGCGGACAAGCCTGAACACTGAAGCTTTCTTT
CASSLRTSLNTEAFF
>NA|TRBJ2-7|TRBV5-5|TRBD1
TGTGCCAGCAGCTCACAGGGGGCCTACGAGCAGTACTTC
CASSSQGAYEQYF
>NA|TRBJ2-5|TRBV7-7|TRBD1
TGTGCTAGCAGCTTATATGGGGGTGAGACAGGGCAAGAGACCCAGTACTTC
CASSLYGGETGQETQYF
>NA|TRBJ2-6|TRBV30|TRBD1
TGTGCCTGGAGTGTCGGGACAGTCTCTGGGGCCAACGTCCTGACTTTC
CAWSVGTVSGANVLTF
>NA|TRBJ1-4|TRBV29-1|TRBD1
TGCAGCGTCGCAAAGCGAACAGGGGCCGAAAAACTGTTTTTT
CSVAKRTGAEKLFF
>once|TRBJ2-5|TRBV11-3|TRBD1
TGTGCCAGCAGCCCTCGACAGGGGGCCCAAGAGACCCAGTACTTC
CASSPRQGAQETQYF
>NA|TRBJ1-2|TRBV4-1|NA
TGCGCCAGCAGCCAAGCACAGCTCCGCGGGACGGCTGGAGCTAACTATGGCTACACCTTC
CASSQAQLRGTAGANYGYTF
>NA|TRBJ1-1|TRBV18|TRBD1
TGTGCCAGCTCACCACCGGGACAGTTGAACACTGAAGCTTTCTTT
CASSPPGQLNTEAFF
>NA|TRBJ2-3|TRBV19|TRBD2
TGTGCCAGTAGGCCCACGGGACTAGCTCCAGATACGCAGTATTTT
CASRPTGLAPDTQYF
>NA|TRBJ2-1|TRBV2|TRBD1
TGTGCCAGCTCTTCAGGGGGTGAGCAGTTCTTC
CASSSGGEQFF
>NA|TRBJ1-2|TRBV6-6|TRBD1
TGTGCCAGCACAAGACAGGGGGGGACCAACTATGGCTACACCTTC
CASTRQGGTNYGYTF
>NA|TRBJ1-1|TRBV27|TRBD1
TGTGCCAGCAGTTTAGGTGCGGACAGGGGGCGCCGGGCTTTCTTT
CASSLGADRGRRAFF
>NA|TRBJ1-2|TRBV10-2|NA
TGCGCCAGCAGTGAGTCGACTGCGGGTGGCTACACCTTC
CASSESTAGGYTF
>NA|TRBJ2-5|TRBV9|TRBD2
TGTGCCAGCAGCGTAGCAGGCGGGGGGGGAGAGACCCAGTACTTC
CASSVAGGGGETQYF
>NA|TRBJ1-1|TRBV7-9|TRBD1
TGTGCCAGCAGCTTAACAGGGACAGGAGATGAAGCTTTCTTT
CASSLTGTGDEAFF
>once|TRBJ2-7|TRBV5-5|NA
TGTGCCAGCAGCTTGAGGGAGTCTGACGAGCAGTACTTC
CASSLRESDEQYF
>few|TRBJ2-2|TRBV7-9|NA
TGTTCCTCGACCCGGAGCCAGGAGGCGAACACCGGGGAGCTGTTTTTT
CSSTRSQEANTGELFF
>few|TRBJ1-2|TRBV6-5|NA
TGTGCCAGCAGTTACTCCCGGGCGGGCCCTAACTATGGCTACACCTTC
CASSYSRAGPNYGYTF
>NA|TRBJ1-1|TRBV11-3|NA
TGTGCCAGCAGCTTCCAGGGTCCCGGCACTGAAGCTTTCTTT
CASSFQGPGTEAFF
>NA|TRBJ1-1|TRBV14|NA
TGTGCCAGCAGCCAAGGGAGGAACACTGAAGCTTTCTTT
CASSQGRNTEAFF
>NA|TRBJ1-1|TRBV2|NA
TGTGCCAGCAGCATACAGGGAAGGAACACTGAAGCTTTCTTT
CASSIQGRNTEAFF
>NA|TRBJ2-1|TRBV6-4|NA
TGTGCCAGCAGTCAGACAGGATACAATGAGCAGTTCTTC
CASSQTGYNEQFF
>NA|TRBJ2-7|TRBV10-1|NA
TGCGCCAGCAGCTCACTAACTGGGGAGCAGTACTTC
CASSSLTGEQYF
>NA|TRBJ1-5|TRBV7-2|NA
TGTGCCAGCAGCTTAACAGGCGGGGGCCACAATCAGCCCCAGCATTTT
CASSLTGGGHNQPQHF
>NA|TRBJ1-2|TRBV4-1|NA
TGCGCCAGCAGCCAAACCAGGGGCGCCTATGGCTACACCTTC
CASSQTRGAYGYTF
>NA|TRBJ1-1|TRBV9|TRBD1
TGTGCCAGCAGCTCCCGACAGGGGAAGGACACTGAAGCTTTCTTT
CASSSRQGKDTEAFF
>NA|TRBJ2-7|TRBV13|TRBD1
TGTGCCAGCAGCTCCTCCGGGACAGGGGGGGACTACGAGCAGTACTTC
CASSSSGTGGDYEQYF
>NA|TRBJ2-3|TRBV19|TRBD2
TGTGCCAGTAGTGGGGGGGGCACAGATACGCAGTATTTT
CASSGGGTDTQYF
>NA|TRBJ2-7|TRBV30|TRBD1
TGTGCCTGGGACAGGGCTTACGAGCAGTACTTC
CAWDRAYEQYF
>NA|TRBJ2-7|TRBV18|TRBD2
TGTGCCAGCTCACCCCCGACTAGCTTGGGCGAGCAGTACTTC
CASSPPTSLGEQYF
>once|TRBJ2-7|TRBV5-1|NA
TGCGCCAGCAGCACTGACGGGACAAAGACTTTTTACGAGCAGTACTTC
CASSTDGTKTFYEQYF
>NA|TRBJ1-1|TRBV6-5|NA
TGTGCCAGCAGTTACTTGGCGGGGGACACTGAAGCTTTCTTT
CASSYLAGDTEAFF
>few|TRBJ2-7|TRBV6-6|NA
TGTGCCAGCAGCCGACGGGTTTACGAGCAGTACTTC
CASSRRVYEQYF
>NA|TRBJ1-2|TRBV21-1|NA
TGTGCCAGCAGCAAAGCGAGACCCAGGGGCTACACCTTC
CASSKARPRGYTF
>few|TRBJ2-1|TRBV6-6|TRBD2
TGTGCCAGCAGGACCGGGACTAGCGGGGGGCACAATGAGCAGTTCTTC
CASRTGTSGGHNEQFF
>NA|TRBJ2-3|TRBV7-6|TRBD1
TGTGCCAGCAGCTTACCGGGACAGGGGCCAGCAGATACGCAGTATTTT
CASSLPGQGPADTQYF
>NA|TRBJ2-7|TRBV7-2|NA
TGTGCCAGCAGCTTAGAATCAGGGAATCGCGAGCAGTACTTC
CASSLESGNREQYF
>NA|TRBJ2-5|TRBV11-2|NA
TGTGCCAGCAGCTTAGATAGGCTAGCGCAAGAGACCCAGTACTTC
CASSLDRLAQETQYF
>NA|TRBJ1-1|TRBV10-2|NA
TGCGCCAGCAGTGAGTCGGGGCAGGGGCTGAACACTGAAGCTTTCTTT
CASSESGQGLNTEAFF
>NA|TRBJ2-1|TRBV7-2|NA
TGTGCCAGCAGCTTATTCAGCGGGTCCTACAATGAGCAGTTCTTC
CASSLFSGSYNEQFF
>NA|TRBJ2-7|TRBV11-3|TRBD1
TGTGCCAGCAGAAGAAACCGGACAGGGGGGTACAAACAGTACTTC
CASRRNRTGGYKQYF
>NA|TRBJ2-3|TRBV6-5|NA
TGTGCCAGCAGTTACCGCGGCCAGGGAGATACGCAGTATTTT
CASSYRGQGDTQYF
>NA|TRBJ1-2|TRBV6-6|TRBD1
TGTGCCAGCAGTGCCACAGGGGGTGGCTACACCTTC
CASSATGGGYTF
>few|TRBJ1-1|TRBV6-1|TRBD1
TGTGCCAGCAGCCTTACAGGGGCACAAGCTTTCTTT
CASSLTGAQAFF
>NA|TRBJ1-1|TRBV6-5|NA
TGTGCCAGCAGGTGGGGGCAGAACACTGAAGCTTTCTTT
CASRWGQNTEAFF
>few|TRBJ1-1|TRBV29-1|NA
TGCAGCGTTGAAGAGCTGGGAGTAGACACTGAAGCTTTCTTT
CSVEELGVDTEAFF
>NA|TRBJ1-1|TRBV21-1|NA
TGTGCCAGCAGCTCAGGGGGCGGGAACACTGAAGCTTTCTTT
CASSSGGGNTEAFF
>NA|TRBJ1-1|TRBV2|NA
TGTGCCAGCAGAGCCCGGAACACTGAAGCTTTCTTT
CASRARNTEAFF
>NA|TRBJ2-5|TRBV7-7|TRBD2
TGTGCTAGCAGCTTAAGACCCCGGTCTAGCGGGCAAGAGACCCAGTACTTC
CASSLRPRSSGQETQYF
>NA|TRBJ2-1|TRBV29-1|TRBD2
TGCAGCGTTGAAGGTGGGGGACTAGCAGGAGTCGGGTTATACAATGAGCAGTTCTTC
CSVEGGGLAGVGLYNEQFF
>NA|TRBJ1-4|TRBV5-1|TRBD1
TGCGCCAGCAGCCTCGGACAGGGTGATGAAAAACTGTTTTTT
CASSLGQGDEKLFF
>NA|TRBJ2-5|TRBV11-2|NA
TGTGCCAGCAATCGGGCGGACAAAGAGACCCAGTACTTC
CASNRADKETQYF
>NA|TRBJ2-6|TRBV7-9|NA
TGTGCCAGCAGAGAATCCACAGGGTCTGGGGCCAACGTCCTGACTTTC
CASRESTGSGANVLTF